The source of this TCR beta chain is a study of naive and memory T cell subsets. CDR1 SQVTM and CDR2 ANQGSEA come from the germline V gene. The V gene lost 0 bases and the J gene lost 6 bases, with 7 bases spanning the gap. The CDR3 extends over 12 amino acids. CD4+ T cell IFNgamma after overnight CMV lysate exposure gave donor CMV status. Sequential positive selection took CD4 T cells first, then CD8 T cells. The study, taken as a whole, reports: Especially in CD8 cells, naive repertoires contained a few larger clonotypes, possibly CD45RA-re-expressing memory cells.

This clonotype has a count of ten or more. Its cognate antigen is unknown. Both TRBC1 and TRBC2 were covered by a beta constant-region primer of two equimolar oligonucleotides. Four rounds of PCR amplified the ligated cDNA using nested alpha and beta constant-region primers plus SP2. A 12-nucleotide UMI and the SP2 primer were added to the cDNA 3' end by oligonucleotide ligation. TCRdb reprocessed the UMI-ligation and nested PCR reads via MiXCR and lists one record per CDR3 protein. The data contain roughly 100,000 distinct CDR3 sequences, approximately 15% of them singletons. The chain couples TRBV29-1 to TRBJ2-3; D gene ambiguous. The source of this sequence is a human donor in good health. Sequencing used naive CD8+ T cells from blood. For the CDR3, the DNA is TGCAGCGTTGAAGATAGGGCGGATACGCAGTATTTT. Its translation is CSVEDRADTQYF.